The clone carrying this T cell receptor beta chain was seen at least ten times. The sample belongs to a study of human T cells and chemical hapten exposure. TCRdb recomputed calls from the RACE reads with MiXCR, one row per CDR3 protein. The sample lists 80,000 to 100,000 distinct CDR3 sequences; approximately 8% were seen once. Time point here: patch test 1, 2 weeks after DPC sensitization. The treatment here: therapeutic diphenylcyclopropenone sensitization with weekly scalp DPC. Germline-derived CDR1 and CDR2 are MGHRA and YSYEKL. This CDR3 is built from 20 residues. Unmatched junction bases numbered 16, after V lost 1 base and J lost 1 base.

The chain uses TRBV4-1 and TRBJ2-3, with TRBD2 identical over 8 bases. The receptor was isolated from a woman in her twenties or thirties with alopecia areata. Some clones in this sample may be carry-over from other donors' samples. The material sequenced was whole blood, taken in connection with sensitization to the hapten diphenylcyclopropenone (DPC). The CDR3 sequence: CASSQGVFRSGGLGTDTQYF. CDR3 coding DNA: TGCGCCAGCAGCCAAGGGGTATTTAGGAGCGGGGGCCTTGGCACAGATACGCAGTATTTT.